These T cell receptor beta chains were read from a single sample in a study of patients and donors after allogeneic stem cell transplantation. TCRdb reanalysed the RT-PCR reads using MiXCR and keeps one entry per CDR3 protein. The table shows roughly 230,000 distinct CDR3 sequences, with roughly an eighth occurring only once. The sample consisted of blood, either unsorted or a sorted T cell fraction (not recorded which). Receptors originate from a human donor who was either an allogeneic HSCT recipient or a stem cell or donor lymphocyte infusion donor (not recorded which). It is not recorded whose cells these are; they may come from a transplant donor. Both conserved end residues are part of each CDR3. Each record gives: V gene, J gene, CDR3 protein.

V gene: TRBV7-2; J gene: TRBJ2-1; CDR3 protein: CASAISWTYNEQFF
V gene: TRBV5-1; J gene: TRBJ2-7; CDR3 protein: CASSQGPAYEQYF
V gene: TRBV5-1; J gene: TRBJ1-2; CDR3 protein: CASREGTANYGYTF
V gene: TRBV9; J gene: TRBJ2-4; CDR3 protein: CASSVGGSGENIQYF
V gene: TRBV20-1; J gene: TRBJ2-5; CDR3 protein: CSASPQRGSQETQYF
V gene: TRBV5-1; J gene: TRBJ2-5; CDR3 protein: CASSGRDGGLQETQYF
V gene: TRBV7-7; J gene: TRBJ1-1; CDR3 protein: CASSTSQNTEAFF
V gene: TRBV12-3/TRBV12-4; J gene: TRBJ2-7; CDR3 protein: CASRKGPNYEQYF
V gene: TRBV20-1; J gene: TRBJ2-3; CDR3 protein: CSARDIRLAGADTQYF
V gene: TRBV20-1; J gene: TRBJ2-7; CDR3 protein: CSARDHNVYEQYF
V gene: TRBV6-2/TRBV6-3; J gene: TRBJ1-2; CDR3 protein: CASRDPGTNYGYTF
V gene: TRBV4-3; J gene: TRBJ2-1; CDR3 protein: CASSQDPAGEQFF
V gene: TRBV4-1; J gene: TRBJ2-1; CDR3 protein: CASSQDQRESPPEQFF
V gene: TRBV20-1; J gene: TRBJ2-7; CDR3 protein: CSARSPGQSSYEQYF
V gene: TRBV28; J gene: TRBJ1-1; CDR3 protein: CASKMNTEAFF
V gene: TRBV7-3; J gene: TRBJ2-1; CDR3 protein: CASGTGGYNEQFF
V gene: TRBV7-2; J gene: TRBJ2-3; CDR3 protein: CASSLEGGAFADTQYF
V gene: TRBV12-3/TRBV12-4; J gene: TRBJ1-5; CDR3 protein: CASSTTGVGQPQHF
V gene: TRBV11-2; J gene: TRBJ2-7; CDR3 protein: CASSLFTSGSSYEQYF
V gene: TRBV19; J gene: TRBJ2-2; CDR3 protein: CASSVGGDTGELFF
V gene: TRBV4-2; J gene: TRBJ2-1; CDR3 protein: CASSQDTGEQFF
V gene: TRBV2; J gene: TRBJ2-7; CDR3 protein: CASSEAFNRDYEQYF
V gene: TRBV6-2/TRBV6-3; J gene: TRBJ1-1; CDR3 protein: CASHRQGGTEAFF
V gene: TRBV6-1; J gene: TRBJ2-5; CDR3 protein: CASTWRGAWETQYF
V gene: TRBV19; J gene: TRBJ2-2; CDR3 protein: CASTVGGNTGELFF
V gene: TRBV20-1; J gene: TRBJ2-1; CDR3 protein: CSARRRGRPNEQFF
V gene: TRBV3-1; J gene: TRBJ1-2; CDR3 protein: CASSLNRGNYGYTF
V gene: TRBV4-1; J gene: TRBJ2-7; CDR3 protein: CASSQEKGQGWAYEQYF
V gene: TRBV20-1; J gene: TRBJ2-1; CDR3 protein: CRVGGLTYNEQFF
V gene: TRBV12-3/TRBV12-4; J gene: TRBJ2-7; CDR3 protein: CASSFRASEQYF
V gene: TRBV30; J gene: TRBJ1-2; CDR3 protein: CAWSSGTGNYGYTF
V gene: TRBV6-1; J gene: TRBJ1-5; CDR3 protein: CASTKRGQGSNQPQHF
V gene: TRBV7-2; J gene: TRBJ2-5; CDR3 protein: CASSLTWSGASKETQYF
V gene: TRBV11-2; J gene: TRBJ2-3; CDR3 protein: CASRLLGGTDTQYF
V gene: TRBV29-1; J gene: TRBJ2-3; CDR3 protein: CSVEKGDTQYF
V gene: TRBV24-1; J gene: TRBJ2-3; CDR3 protein: CATSGGGQGTDTQYF
V gene: TRBV6-1; J gene: TRBJ1-6; CDR3 protein: CASSEGLLSPLHF
V gene: TRBV4-1; J gene: TRBJ1-2; CDR3 protein: CASSQDDIMGYGYTF
V gene: TRBV6-2/TRBV6-3; J gene: TRBJ2-5; CDR3 protein: CASSYSAEAGTQYF
V gene: TRBV19; J gene: TRBJ1-6; CDR3 protein: CASSIVMDTTTDNSPLHF